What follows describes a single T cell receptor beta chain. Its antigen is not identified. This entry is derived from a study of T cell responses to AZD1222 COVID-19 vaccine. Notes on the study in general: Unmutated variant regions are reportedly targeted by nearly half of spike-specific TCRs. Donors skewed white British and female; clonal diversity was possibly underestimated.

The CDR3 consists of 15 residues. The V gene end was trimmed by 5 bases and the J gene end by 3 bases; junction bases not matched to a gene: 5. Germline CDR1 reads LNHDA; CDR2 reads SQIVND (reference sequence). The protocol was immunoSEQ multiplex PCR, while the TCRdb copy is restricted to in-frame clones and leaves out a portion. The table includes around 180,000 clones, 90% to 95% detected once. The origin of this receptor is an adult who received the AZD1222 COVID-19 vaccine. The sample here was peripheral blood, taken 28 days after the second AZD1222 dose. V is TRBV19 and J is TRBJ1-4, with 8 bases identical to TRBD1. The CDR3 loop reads CASSSQGAANEKLFF. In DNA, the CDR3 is TGTGCCAGTAGTTCTCAGGGGGCGGCTAATGAAAAACTGTTTTTT.